The rows below give T cell receptor beta chains drawn from one sample of a study of T-cell memory formation after mild COVID-19. MiXCR was run by TCRdb on the 5' RACE reads, yielding one entry per CDR3 protein. This sample carries about 280,000 distinct CDR3 sequences, around 8% of them seen once, and the ten largest clones take about 20%. Sequencing input: PBMCs or a T cell subset sorted from them (not recorded which). These receptors were obtained from a man between 18 and 29 years old who had mild COVID-19 (a few samples of this study predate the infection). Cell type and time point are not known. Each CDR3 is given with its conserved first and last residue. D genes are given only for firm matches. The size field is filled for only some rows; it gives once, few, many or a size class.

few	TRBV5-1	-	TRBJ2-3	CASSFGGRGPDTQYF	TGCGCCAGCAGCTTCGGGGGCCGCGGTCCAGATACGCAGTATTTT
few	TRBV7-9	TRBD1	TRBJ2-2	CASRRDSSNTGELFF	TGTGCCAGCAGACGGGACAGCTCGAACACCGGGGAGCTGTTTTTT
-	TRBV5-1	TRBD2	TRBJ2-5	CASRSRGYQETQYF	TGCGCCAGCAGATCGCGGGGGTACCAAGAGACCCAGTACTTC
many	TRBV5-1	-	TRBJ2-2	CASSLDIGAGELFF	TGCGCCAGCAGCTTGGACATTGGTGCCGGGGAGCTGTTTTTT
few	TRBV12-3/TRBV12-4	TRBD1	TRBJ1-4	CASSSQGASEKLFF	TGTGCCAGCAGTTCACAGGGGGCTTCTGAAAAACTGTTTTTT
many	TRBV9	TRBD2	TRBJ2-3	CASSTSSGYTDTQYF	TGTGCCAGCAGCACCTCTAGCGGATACACAGATACGCAGTATTTT
-	TRBV4-1	TRBD2	TRBJ2-3	CASAGTSGGSYTDTQYF	TGCGCCAGCGCCGGGACTAGCGGGGGGTCCTACACAGATACGCAGTATTTT
-	TRBV7-6	-	TRBJ2-5	CASSFLKGETQYF	TGTGCCAGCAGCTTCCTCAAAGGGGAGACCCAGTACTTC
-	TRBV20-1	TRBD2	TRBJ2-5	CSARVLTSGVYQETQYF	TGCAGTGCTAGGGTACTCACTAGCGGGGTCTACCAAGAGACCCAGTACTTC
-	TRBV9	TRBD1	TRBJ1-4	CASSPDRTGTNEKLFF	TGTGCCAGCAGCCCGGACAGGACCGGAACTAATGAAAAACTGTTTTTT
-	TRBV16	-	TRBJ1-1	CASSPWGSWGAEAFF	TGTGCCAGCAGCCCGTGGGGGAGCTGGGGCGCTGAAGCTTTCTTT
few	TRBV27	-	TRBJ2-3	CASSFIVTDTQYF	TGTGCCAGCAGTTTTATAGTCACAGATACGCAGTATTTT
-	TRBV5-1	-	TRBJ1-2	CASSPAGGAGGYTF	TGCGCCAGCAGTCCCGCGGGGGGCGCGGGCGGCTACACCTTC
few	TRBV7-8	-	TRBJ2-7	CASSIVPVEQYF	TGTGCCAGCAGCATAGTACCCGTCGAGCAGTACTTC
-	TRBV7-3	-	TRBJ1-5	CASNLDGAAGDLEGHSNQPQHF	TGTGCCAGCAACCTGGATGGGGCGGCAGGCGATCTCGAAGGCCATAGCAATCAGCCCCAGCATTTT
few	TRBV12-3/TRBV12-4	-	TRBJ2-2	CASSPYIAGELFF	TGTGCCAGCAGTCCCTATATCGCCGGGGAGCTGTTTTTT
-	TRBV21-1	-	TRBJ1-5	CASSRGQPQHF	TGTGCCAGCAGCAGGGGTCAGCCCCAGCATTTT
many	TRBV3-1	-	TRBJ1-6	CASSLSPPPGQNSPLHF	TGTGCCAGCAGCCTTAGCCCCCCCCCGGGGCAAAATTCACCCCTCCACTTT
many	TRBV29-1	-	TRBJ2-1	CSVEGGSSYNEQFF	TGCAGCGTTGAGGGTGGGAGCTCCTACAATGAGCAGTTCTTC
many	TRBV5-1	-	TRBJ2-1	CASRFRGPNNEQFF	TGCGCCAGCAGATTTCGGGGGCCTAACAATGAGCAGTTCTTC